These T cell receptor beta chains were read from a single sample in a study of blood T cell repertoires in COVID-19. Method: immunoSEQ multiplex PCR; TCRdb's copy keeps in-frame clones and lacks some. The table includes about 150,000 clones, over 70% detected once. Sequencing was performed on peripheral blood. The source is a man in his sixties with acute or convalescent COVID-19. Both conserved end residues are part of each CDR3. Each record gives: J gene, D gene, V gene, clone size, CDR3 protein, CDR3 DNA. The D gene is left open where the match is weak. Rows give clone size only sometimes, using once, few, many, or a class for an expanded clone.

J: TRBJ2-7; D: NA; V: TRBV2; size: NA; CDR3: CAIRTESYEQYF; DNA: TGTGCCATACGGACAGAGTCCTACGAGCAGTACTTC
J: TRBJ1-1; D: TRBD1; V: TRBV6-2/TRBV6-3; size: NA; CDR3: CASSRTGKMNTEAFF; DNA: TGTGCCAGCAGTCGGACAGGGAAGATGAACACTGAAGCTTTCTTT
J: TRBJ2-5; D: NA; V: TRBV29-1; size: NA; CDR3: CSVEGGGYQETQYF; DNA: TGCAGCGTTGAAGGTGGGGGGTACCAAGAGACCCAGTACTTC
J: TRBJ2-7; D: NA; V: TRBV5-1; size: once; CDR3: CASSEGLLRHAEQYF; DNA: TGCGCCAGCAGCGAGGGACTCCTCCGCCACGCTGAGCAGTACTTC
J: TRBJ1-5; D: TRBD1; V: TRBV2; size: NA; CDR3: CASSPGQGQGQPQHF; DNA: TGTGCCAGCAGTCCAGGACAGGGGCAGGGGCAGCCCCAGCATTTT
J: TRBJ1-6; D: TRBD1; V: TRBV5-6; size: NA; CDR3: CASSLAGTGDSPLHF; DNA: TGTGCCAGCAGCTTGGCCGGGACAGGGGATTCACCCCTCCACTTT
J: TRBJ2-2; D: NA; V: TRBV5-1; size: NA; CDR3: CASSQGLAQNTGELFF; DNA: TGCGCCAGCAGCCAGGGTCTAGCGCAGAACACCGGGGAGCTGTTTTTT
J: TRBJ2-4; D: NA; V: TRBV21-1; size: NA; CDR3: CASSRKPGLAGGRAKNIQYF; DNA: TGTGCCAGCAGCAGGAAGCCGGGACTAGCGGGGGGGCGGGCCAAAAACATTCAGTACTTC
J: TRBJ2-7; D: TRBD2; V: TRBV2; size: few; CDR3: CASMARLAGGEQYF; DNA: TGTGCCAGCATGGCCCGACTAGCGGGTGGCGAGCAGTACTTC
J: TRBJ2-7; D: TRBD2; V: TRBV5-1; size: NA; CDR3: CASSVGGGSYEQYF; DNA: TGCGCCAGCAGCGTCGGCGGGGGGTCCTACGAGCAGTACTTC
J: TRBJ2-5; D: TRBD2; V: TRBV3-1/TRBV3-2; size: NA; CDR3: CASSTRKTSGGTETQYF; DNA: TGTGCCAGCAGCACTAGAAAGACTAGCGGGGGGACGGAGACCCAGTACTTC
J: TRBJ2-1; D: TRBD2; V: TRBV10-3; size: NA; CDR3: CAISELAGGNGNEQFF; DNA: TGTGCCATCAGTGAACTAGCGGGGGGTAATGGTAATGAGCAGTTCTTC
J: TRBJ2-2; D: NA; V: TRBV29-1; size: NA; CDR3: CSVGGSGTGELFF; DNA: TGCAGCGTTGGAGGGTCGGGCACCGGGGAGCTGTTTTTT
J: TRBJ1-1; D: TRBD1; V: TRBV12-3/TRBV12-4; size: NA; CDR3: CASRLGGSTEAFF; DNA: TGTGCCAGCAGATTAGGGGGCTCCACTGAAGCTTTCTTT
J: TRBJ1-4; D: TRBD1; V: TRBV3-1/TRBV3-2; size: NA; CDR3: CASSPQTGTGVNEKLFF; DNA: TGTGCCAGCAGCCCCCAAACCGGGACAGGGGTTAATGAAAAACTGTTTTTT
J: TRBJ2-5; D: NA; V: TRBV7-3; size: NA; CDR3: CASSLGRDETQYF; DNA: TGTGCCAGCAGCTTAGGCAGGGATGAGACCCAGTACTTC
J: TRBJ2-5; D: NA; V: TRBV15; size: NA; CDR3: CATSRDRGGQETQYF; DNA: TGTGCCACCAGCAGAGATCGAGGAGGCCAAGAGACCCAGTACTTC
J: TRBJ1-2; D: NA; V: TRBV18; size: NA; CDR3: CASSPPLRDGYTF; DNA: TGTGCCAGCTCACCACCGCTGAGGGATGGCTACACCTTC
J: TRBJ1-1; D: TRBD1; V: TRBV10-3; size: few; CDR3: CAISGATGITEAFF; DNA: TGTGCCATCAGTGGCGCGACAGGGATCACTGAAGCTTTCTTT
J: TRBJ1-6; D: NA; V: TRBV27; size: NA; CDR3: CASSRREGVDSPLHF; DNA: TGTGCCAGCAGCAGAAGGGAAGGGGTCGATTCACCCCTCCACTTT
J: TRBJ1-6; D: NA; V: TRBV6-2/TRBV6-3; size: NA; CDR3: CASSYGVQNSPLHF; DNA: TGTGCCAGCAGTTACGGAGTCCAAAATTCACCCCTCCACTTT
J: TRBJ2-3; D: NA; V: TRBV10-3; size: NA; CDR3: CAISDRGSTDTQYF; DNA: TGTGCCATCAGTGACAGGGGAAGCACAGATACGCAGTATTTT
J: TRBJ1-2; D: TRBD1; V: TRBV12-3/TRBV12-4; size: NA; CDR3: CASSRGGLEGYTF; DNA: TGTGCCAGCAGTCGAGGGGGCCTGGAAGGCTACACCTTC
J: TRBJ2-2; D: TRBD2; V: TRBV28; size: NA; CDR3: CASSLRFSTSGRGYTGELFF; DNA: TGTGCCAGCAGTTTAAGATTCTCGACTAGCGGGAGAGGGTACACCGGGGAGCTGTTTTTT
J: TRBJ2-3; D: NA; V: TRBV5-1; size: NA; CDR3: CASSLDYQGKDTQYF; DNA: TGCGCCAGCAGCTTGGATTACCAGGGTAAAGATACGCAGTATTTT
J: TRBJ1-1; D: NA; V: TRBV18; size: NA; CDR3: CASSPLRGSTEAFF; DNA: TGTGCCAGCTCACCTTTGCGAGGGAGCACTGAAGCTTTCTTT
J: TRBJ2-3; D: TRBD2; V: TRBV5-4; size: few; CDR3: CASSGGPGLAGDTQYF; DNA: TGTGCCAGCAGCGGAGGGCCGGGACTAGCGGGCGATACGCAGTATTTT
J: TRBJ1-4; D: NA; V: TRBV29-1; size: NA; CDR3: CSVAPTANEKLFF; DNA: TGCAGCGTTGCACCGACTGCCAATGAAAAACTGTTTTTT
J: TRBJ2-1; D: TRBD2; V: TRBV7-9; size: NA; CDR3: CASSLAASGRHEQFF; DNA: TGTGCCAGCAGCTTAGCGGCTAGCGGGAGGCATGAGCAGTTCTTC
J: TRBJ1-4; D: TRBD1; V: TRBV12-3/TRBV12-4; size: NA; CDR3: CASTTGGGEKLFF; DNA: TGTGCCAGCACCACAGGGGGCGGTGAAAAACTGTTTTTT
J: TRBJ2-1; D: TRBD1; V: TRBV5-5; size: NA; CDR3: CASSQPGTGMSFF; DNA: TGTGCCAGCAGCCAACCGGGGACAGGGATGTCGTTCTTC
J: TRBJ2-5; D: NA; V: TRBV21-1; size: NA; CDR3: CASSLALSIPQETQYF; DNA: TGTGCCAGCAGCCTAGCCCTATCTATCCCCCAAGAGACCCAGTACTTC
J: TRBJ2-3; D: TRBD2; V: TRBV5-1; size: NA; CDR3: CASSPPLAGGTDTQYF; DNA: TGCGCCAGCAGCCCGCCGCTAGCGGGGGGCACAGATACGCAGTATTTT
J: TRBJ1-6; D: TRBD1; V: TRBV15; size: few; CDR3: CATSWATGENSPLHF; DNA: TGTGCCACCAGTTGGGCTACAGGGGAAAATTCACCCCTCCACTTT
J: TRBJ2-7; D: TRBD1; V: TRBV20-1; size: NA; CDR3: CSASDTGGRGEQYF; DNA: TGCAGTGCTAGTGACACAGGGGGCCGGGGGGAGCAGTACTTC
J: TRBJ1-1; D: NA; V: TRBV5-1; size: NA; CDR3: CASSLVQGSNTEAFF; DNA: TGCGCCAGCAGCTTGGTCCAGGGCTCTAACACTGAAGCTTTCTTT
J: TRBJ1-1; D: NA; V: TRBV5-4; size: NA; CDR3: CASRRRGGVTEAFF; DNA: TGTGCCAGCAGGCGCCGGGGAGGGGTCACTGAAGCTTTCTTT
J: TRBJ2-7; D: TRBD1; V: TRBV28; size: NA; CDR3: CASSSGQATSYEQYF; DNA: TGTGCCAGCAGTTCCGGACAGGCGACATCCTACGAGCAGTACTTC
J: TRBJ2-7; D: TRBD2; V: TRBV7-6; size: NA; CDR3: CASSFGTSGGYEQYF; DNA: TGTGCCAGCAGCTTCGGGACTAGCGGGGGCTACGAGCAGTACTTC
J: TRBJ2-4; D: NA; V: TRBV6-6; size: NA; CDR3: CASSYSRTENIQYF; DNA: TGTGCCAGCAGTTACTCGCGGACAGAAAACATTCAGTACTTC
J: TRBJ2-5; D: NA; V: TRBV5-1; size: NA; CDR3: CASRPDSQETQYF; DNA: TGCGCCAGCAGACCGGACAGCCAAGAGACCCAGTACTTC
J: TRBJ1-5; D: TRBD1; V: TRBV6-5; size: few; CDR3: CASRRDRRDQPQHF; DNA: TGTGCCAGCAGGAGGGACAGAAGGGATCAGCCCCAGCATTTT
J: TRBJ1-2; D: TRBD1; V: TRBV19; size: NA; CDR3: CASTAGHRGYGYTF; DNA: TGTGCCAGTACCGCCGGACACAGGGGCTATGGCTACACCTTC
J: TRBJ1-6; D: NA; V: TRBV7-2; size: once; CDR3: CASSLAQGNHSPLHF; DNA: TGTGCCAGCAGCTTAGCGCAGGGTAATCATTCACCCCTCCACTTT
J: TRBJ2-3; D: TRBD1; V: TRBV19; size: few; CDR3: CASSPRTGWTDTQYF; DNA: TGTGCCAGTAGTCCGAGGACAGGGTGGACAGATACGCAGTATTTT
J: TRBJ2-3; D: NA; V: TRBV7-2; size: NA; CDR3: CASSTVPSWTSTDTQYF; DNA: TGTGCCAGCAGTACCGTCCCTTCCTGGACTAGCACAGATACGCAGTATTTT